The 18 T cell receptor beta chains reported below all come from one sample, sequenced in a study of cytomegalovirus exposure and HLA in healthy donors. Primers included in the PCR were 60 Vbeta and 13 Jbeta primers. Method: immunoSEQ multiplex PCR; TCRdb's copy keeps in-frame clones and lacks some. The sample has about 170,000 clones; around 80% are singletons. Specimen: PBMCs. These receptors came from a male donor in good health and CMV-seronegative.

The chain uses TRBV27 and TRBJ2-7; D is unresolved. Trimming cost V 2 bases and J 4 bases, with 9 bases left between them. CDR1 is MNHEY, CDR2 SMNVEV, per germline (reference sequence). This CDR3 has 13 amino acids. CDR3: CASSLGRDYEQYF. The CDR3 DNA sequence: TGTGCCAGCAGTTTAGGTAGAGATTACGAGCAGTACTTC.

J is TRBJ2-7 and V is TRBV29-1; perhaps TRBD2 as D (5 bases). Germline CDR1 reads SQVTM; CDR2 reads ANQGSEA. The V end was cut by 2 bases, the J end by 3 bases, with 8 bases between. The CDR3 is 12 amino acids. CDR3 bases: TGCAGCGTTGAATCCGGGAACTACGAGCAGTACTTC. Its protein product is CSVESGNYEQYF.

The rearrangement links TRBV5-1 to TRBJ2-3, with 8 nucleotides matching TRBD2. The CDR3 spans 16 residues. Germline-derived CDR1 and CDR2 are SGHRS and YFSETQ. V trimming: 5 bases; J trimming: 2 bases; junction bases outside the gene matches: 10. As DNA, the CDR3 is TGCGCCAGCAGGGGGAGCGGCGGGGGGTACACAGATACGCAGTATTTT. This sequence encodes CASRGSGGGYTDTQYF. Looking up the rest from reference TRBV5-1 and TRBJ2-3 gives the full variable domain: KAGVTQTPRYLIKTRGQQVTLSCSPISGHRSVSWYQQTPGQGLQFLFEYFSETQRNKGNFPGRFSGRQFSNSRSEMNVSTLELGDSALYLCASRGSGGGYTDTQYFGPGTRLTVL.

The V and J genes are TRBV2 and TRBJ2-3, with D maybe TRBD1 (5 bases). V lost 3 bases, J lost 1 base, and 11 bases lay in between. The length of the CDR3 is 15 residues. Germline V gene data show CDR1 as SNHLY and CDR2 as FYNNEI. CDR3 bases: TGTGCCAGCAGTGATTTGACAGTTGGCACAGATACGCAGTATTTT. It yields the protein CASSDLTVGTDTQYF.

The rearrangement joins TRBV19 to TRBJ2-5, with TRBD1 matching over 9 bases. J gave up 5 bases and V 7 bases, and 17 bases lay outside the gene matches. Germline CDR1 reads LNHDA; CDR2 reads SQIVND (reference sequence). The CDR3 is made up of 17 amino acids. The CDR3 DNA is TGTGCCAGTAAAGGAAATCGCGGACAGGGGCGGAGGGAGACCCAGTACTTC. This codes for CASKGNRGQGRRETQYF.

The J gene is TRBJ2-7, the V gene TRBV27; the match to TRBD1 covers 7 bases. The CDR3 contains 14 residues. Germline V gene lookup returns CDR1 MNHEY and CDR2 SMNVEV (reference sequence). V was pared by 6 bases and J by 2 bases, with 7 bases of the junction left unmatched. The CDR3 nucleotides are TGTGCCAGCAGCGGGGCCACAGGGGCCTACGAGCAGTACTTC. It is translated as CASSGATGAYEQYF.

This clone has just a few counts. V and J are TRBV6-1 and TRBJ2-7, with 7 bases matching TRBD1. The V segment lost 4 bases and the J segment 2 bases; nucleotides outside the gene matches: 8. Looked up from germline, CDR1 is MNHNS and CDR2 is SASEGT. The CDR3 loop spans 15 amino acids. The CDR3 reads CASSGYRGYTYEQYF. The DNA for the CDR3 is TGTGCCAGCAGTGGGTACAGGGGTTATACCTACGAGCAGTACTTC.

V usage is TRBV5-1 and J usage is TRBJ2-3, with D possibly TRBD2 on 5 matching bases. Germline CDR1 reads SGHRS; CDR2 reads YFSETQ. The CDR3 runs to 16 residues. Trimming left V 4 bases short and J 3 bases short, with 18 bases between. CDR3 in amino acids: CASSLQPGWRTDTQYF. As DNA, the CDR3 is TGCGCCAGCAGCCTACAACCGGGCTGGAGGACAGATACGCAGTATTTT.

This rearrangement joins TRBV5-6 to TRBJ2-1; 11 nucleotides agree with TRBD2. The germline V gene has CDR1 SGHDT and CDR2 YYEEEE. After removal of 4 bases from V and 0 bases from J, the junction contained 12 bases not matched to a gene. The CDR3 has 19 amino acids. CDR3: CASSGPGLAAVGSYNEQFF. For the CDR3, the DNA is TGTGCCAGCAGCGGGCCGGGACTAGCGGCGGTTGGCTCCTACAATGAGCAGTTCTTC. Full variable domain (remainder filled in from reference TRBV5-6 and TRBJ2-1): DAGVTQSPTHLIKTRGQQVTLRCSPKSGHDTVSWYQQALGQGPQFIFQYYEEEERQRGNFPDRFSGHQFPNYSSELNVNALLLGDSALYLCASSGPGLAAVGSYNEQFFGPGTRLTVL.

This clone was counted between two and nine times. The chain carries TRBV7-9 and TRBJ2-5; 7 bases are shared with TRBD2. This CDR3 spans 17 amino acids. Losses at the gene ends were 5 bases for V and 3 bases for J; bases not matched to a gene: 15. From germline, CDR1 is SEHNR and CDR2 FQNEAQ (reference sequence). The CDR3 sequence: CASSPPMRLAVKETQYF. The CDR3 DNA follows: TGTGCCAGCAGCCCCCCGATGCGGCTAGCGGTTAAAGAGACCCAGTACTTC.

The gene calls are TRBV30 and TRBJ2-2, with a possible D match to TRBD1 (6 bases). The length of the CDR3 is 15 residues. In germline, CDR1 is GTSNPN, CDR2 SVGIG (reference sequence). The V end lost 2 bases, the J end lost 5 bases, and 15 bases lay between the germline ends. The CDR3 region is CAWSQTGSGTGELFF. CDR3 nucleotide sequence: TGTGCCTGGAGTCAAACAGGGTCTGGAACCGGGGAGCTGTTTTTT.

This sequence joins TRBV9 and TRBJ1-6, with D perhaps matching TRBD1 (5 bases). The CDR3 has 12 residues. Trimming took off 4 bases at V and 16 bases at J, with 15 bases between the two ends. The V gene's germline CDR1 is SGDLS and CDR2 YYNGEE. The CDR3 DNA follows: TGTGCCAGCAGCCCAGGCCAGGGTGGTCTCCACTTT. This sequence encodes CASSPGQGGLHF.

The genes are TRBV29-1 and TRBJ2-5; D is unresolved. The V gene's germline CDR1 is SQVTM and CDR2 ANQGSEA. Between the trimmed V and J ends, which lost 6 bases and 2 bases, there was a span of 10 bases. The CDR3 is 12 residues long. As DNA, the CDR3 is TGCAGCGTGCAGAGGAGTCAAGAGACCCAGTACTTC. It is translated as CSVQRSQETQYF.

The rearrangement uses TRBV7-2 and TRBJ2-1, with TRBD1 matching over 7 bases. V shed 5 bases and J 10 bases; nucleotides not matched to a gene: 17. The CDR3 totals 16 residues. Germline V CDR1 and CDR2: SGHTA, FQGNSA. In DNA form, the CDR3 reads TGTGCCAGCAGCGGACGGCTAGCTATCGTCAGGGGGGAGCAGTTCTTC. It is translated as CASSGRLAIVRGEQFF.

The rearrangement links TRBV28 to TRBJ2-7; D gene unclear. V lost 10 bases to trimming and J lost 0 bases, with 13 bases between them. Germline V lookup: CDR1 MDHEN, CDR2 SYDVKM. The CDR3 is 13 amino acids. The CDR3 DNA is TGTGCCACCTCGCTACGATTCTCCTACGAGCAGTACTTC. It encodes CATSLRFSYEQYF.

The V call is TRBV7-9, the J call TRBJ2-5, with a weak D call TRBD2 (5 bases). Germline CDR1 is SEHNR and CDR2 is FQNEAQ (reference sequence). The CDR3 has 14 amino acids. Trimming stripped 1 base from V and 1 base from J, with 7 bases between. The CDR3 DNA sequence: TGTGCCAGCAGCTTAGGCGGGCCCCAAGAGACCCAGTACTTC. It specifies CASSLGGPQETQYF.

Comment on this clone: An end of the junction differs from the germline gene, which may be a read error. The chain is built from TRBV28 and TRBJ2-7; D may be TRBD1 (6 bases). Germline V gene data show CDR1 as MDHEN and CDR2 as SYDVKM. The CDR3 sequence is 13 residues long. The CDR3 DNA sequence: TGTGCCAGCAGTTTATTCCCGGACAGAACGCCCCTCTTC. Translating it yields CASSLFPDRTPLF. The full variable domain, its missing parts supplied by reference TRBV28 and TRBJ2-7, is DVKVTQSSRYLVKRTGEKVFLECVQDMDHENMFWYRQDPGLGLRLIYFSYDVKMKEKGDIPEGYSVSREKKERFSLILESASTNQTSMYLCASSLFPDRTPLFGPGTRLTVT.

The gene calls are TRBV7-9 and TRBJ2-7; D is ambiguous. V was clipped by 7 bases and J by 7 bases, with 5 bases between them. The CDR3 extends over 9 amino acids. Per germline, CDR1 SEHNR and CDR2 FQNEAQ (reference sequence). The DNA for the CDR3 is TGTGCCAGCATCAGGGAGCAGTACTTC. This sequence encodes CASIREQYF.